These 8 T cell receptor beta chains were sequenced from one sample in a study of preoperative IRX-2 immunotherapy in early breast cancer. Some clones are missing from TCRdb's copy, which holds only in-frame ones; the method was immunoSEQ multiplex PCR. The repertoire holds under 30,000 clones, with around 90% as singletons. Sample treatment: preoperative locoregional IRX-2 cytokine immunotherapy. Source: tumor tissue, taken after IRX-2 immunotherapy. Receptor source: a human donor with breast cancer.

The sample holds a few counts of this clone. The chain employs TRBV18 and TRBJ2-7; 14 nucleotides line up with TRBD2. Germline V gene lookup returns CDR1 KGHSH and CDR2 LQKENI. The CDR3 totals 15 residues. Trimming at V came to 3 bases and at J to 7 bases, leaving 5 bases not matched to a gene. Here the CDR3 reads CASSPGTSGGSEQYF. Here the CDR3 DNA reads TGTGCCAGCTCACCCGGGACTAGCGGGGGTAGTGAGCAGTACTTC.

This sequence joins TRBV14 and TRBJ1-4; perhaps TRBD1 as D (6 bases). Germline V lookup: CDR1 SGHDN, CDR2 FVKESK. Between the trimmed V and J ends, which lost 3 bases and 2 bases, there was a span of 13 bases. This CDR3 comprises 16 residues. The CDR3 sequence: CASSHERGATNEKLFF. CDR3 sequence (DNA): TGTGCCAGCAGCCACGAAAGGGGGGCGACTAATGAAAAACTGTTTTTT.

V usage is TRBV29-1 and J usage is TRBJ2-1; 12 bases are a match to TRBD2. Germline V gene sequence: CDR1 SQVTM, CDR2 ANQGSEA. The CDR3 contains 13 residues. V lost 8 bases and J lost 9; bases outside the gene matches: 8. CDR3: CSSQTSGGGEQFF. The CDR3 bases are TGCAGCTCCCAGACTAGCGGGGGCGGTGAGCAGTTCTTC.

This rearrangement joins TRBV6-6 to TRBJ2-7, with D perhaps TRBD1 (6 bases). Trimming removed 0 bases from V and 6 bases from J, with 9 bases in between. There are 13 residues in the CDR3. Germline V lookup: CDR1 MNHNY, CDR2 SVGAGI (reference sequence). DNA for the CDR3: TGTGCCAGCAGTTACTCGACAGGAGGCGAGCAGTACTTC. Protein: CASSYSTGGEQYF.

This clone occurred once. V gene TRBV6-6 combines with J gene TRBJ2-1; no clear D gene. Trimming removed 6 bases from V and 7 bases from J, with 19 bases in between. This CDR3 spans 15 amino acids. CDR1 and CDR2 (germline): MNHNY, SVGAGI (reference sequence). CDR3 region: CASSDGRRPQNEQFF. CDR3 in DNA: TGTGCCAGCAGCGACGGACGGAGACCTCAAAATGAGCAGTTCTTC.

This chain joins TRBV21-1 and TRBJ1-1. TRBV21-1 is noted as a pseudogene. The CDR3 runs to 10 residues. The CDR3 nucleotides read TGTGCCAGCAGCAGCGAAGAAGCTTTCTTT. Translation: CASSSEEAFF.

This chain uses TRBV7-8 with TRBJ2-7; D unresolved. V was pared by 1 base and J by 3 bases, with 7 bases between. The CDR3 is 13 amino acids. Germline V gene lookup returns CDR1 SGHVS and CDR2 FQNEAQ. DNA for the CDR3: TGTGCCAGCAGCTTAGACAGAAACTACGAGCAGTACTTC. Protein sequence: CASSLDRNYEQYF.

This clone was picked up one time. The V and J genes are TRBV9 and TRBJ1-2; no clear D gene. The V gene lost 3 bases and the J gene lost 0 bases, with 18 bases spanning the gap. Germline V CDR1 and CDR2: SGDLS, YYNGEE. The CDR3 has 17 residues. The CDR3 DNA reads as TGTGCCAGCAGCGAACAATTTGGACGTCAAGCTAACTATGGCTACACCTTC. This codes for CASSEQFGRQANYGYTF.